This T cell receptor (beta chain) came from a study of T cell repertoires in cytomegalovirus infection. Turning to the study itself: HLA-B-restricted CMV epitopes that are well studied, plus recently identified HLA-C-restricted ones, were used by the study. It can be stated that public TCR beta signatures indicated CMV infection as well as a matching HLA type.

The study, taken as a whole, reports: Dominant in the ex vivo response were TCR beta clonotypes restricted by HLA-C and specific for CMV. Adding up the frequency of public TCR beta families identified people who carried CMV plus the relevant HLA.

TCRdb re-called the reads with MiXCR, one entry per CDR3 protein. The table has under 850,000 distinct CDR3 sequences, roughly 30% seen once. Germline V gives CDR1 MNHEY, CDR2 SMNVEV (reference sequence). Trimming shortened V by 3 bases and J by 10 bases, and 16 bases separated the two germline ends. The CDR3 extends over 14 amino acids. Turning to this clonotype: Its antigen is not known.

This sequence was found in a human donor in good health (CMV status not recorded). Some clones in this sample may be carry-over from other donors' samples. The genes are TRBV27 and TRBJ2-1, with D hard to call. The sequenced sample was cultured PBMCs, obtained from culture after CMV antigen stimulation. CDR3 sequence (DNA): TGTGCCAGCAGTTTCTCGCGGACCTTTAACGAGCAGTTCTTC. Its protein product is CASSFSRTFNEQFF.